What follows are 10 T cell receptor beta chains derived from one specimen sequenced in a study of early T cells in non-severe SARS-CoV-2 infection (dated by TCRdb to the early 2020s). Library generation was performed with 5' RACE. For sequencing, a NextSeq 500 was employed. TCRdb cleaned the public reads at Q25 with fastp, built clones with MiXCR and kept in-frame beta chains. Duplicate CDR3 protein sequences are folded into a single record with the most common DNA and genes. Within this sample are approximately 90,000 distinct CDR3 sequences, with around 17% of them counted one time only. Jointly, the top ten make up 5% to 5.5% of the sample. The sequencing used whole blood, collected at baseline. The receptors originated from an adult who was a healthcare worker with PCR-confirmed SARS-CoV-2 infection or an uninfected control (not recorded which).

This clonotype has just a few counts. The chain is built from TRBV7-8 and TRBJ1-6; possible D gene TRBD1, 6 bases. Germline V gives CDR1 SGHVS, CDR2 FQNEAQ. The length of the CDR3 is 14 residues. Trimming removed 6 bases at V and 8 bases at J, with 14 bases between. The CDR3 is CASRSRGSYSPLHF. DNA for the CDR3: TGTGCCAGCAGGTCCAGGGGATCGTATTCACCCCTCCACTTT.

CDR3 DNA sequence: TGCGCCAGCAGCTTGTCGATAGGCGGAGATCCCACAGATACGCAGTATTTT. Translated, it gives CASSLSIGGDPTDTQYF. The J gene is TRBJ2-3, the V gene TRBV5-1, with D uncertain. Germline CDR1 and CDR2: SGHRS and YFSETQ. The CDR3 spans 17 residues. V was trimmed by 1 base and J by 2 bases, leaving 17 bases between them.

Written as DNA, the CDR3 is TGTGCCAGCTCATGGCGCGGAGGGGCCGATGAGCAGTTCTTC. Amino acids: CASSWRGGADEQFF. The chain has TRBV18 and TRBJ2-1; the D gene is possibly TRBD2 (6 bases). The CDR3 loop spans 14 amino acids. V lost 5 bases, J lost 8 bases, and 16 bases lay in between. Looked up from germline, CDR1 is KGHSH and CDR2 is LQKENI. Drawing the rest from reference TRBV18 and TRBJ2-1, the complete variable domain is NAGVMQNPRHLVRRRGQEARLRCSPMKGHSHVYWYRQLPEEGLKFMVYLQKENIIDESGMPKERFSAEFPKEGPSILRIQQVVRGDSAAYFCASSWRGGADEQFFGPGTRLTVL.

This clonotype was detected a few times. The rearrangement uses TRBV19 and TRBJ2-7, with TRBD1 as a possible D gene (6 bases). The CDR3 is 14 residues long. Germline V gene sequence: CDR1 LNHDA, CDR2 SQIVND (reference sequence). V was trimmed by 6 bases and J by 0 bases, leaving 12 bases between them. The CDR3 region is CASRLTGSSYEQYF. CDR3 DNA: TGTGCCAGTAGACTCACAGGGAGCTCCTACGAGCAGTACTTC.

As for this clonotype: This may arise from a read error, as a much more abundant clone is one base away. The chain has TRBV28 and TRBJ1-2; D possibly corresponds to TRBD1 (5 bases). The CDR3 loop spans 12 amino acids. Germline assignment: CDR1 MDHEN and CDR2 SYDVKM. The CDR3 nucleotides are TGTCCCAGCAGTTTAGGGGTAGATGGCTACACCTTC. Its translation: CPSSLGVDGYTF.

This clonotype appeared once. In DNA, the CDR3 is TGTGCCAGCAGCTTGCCGGGAATCAACGAGCAGTACTTC. Encoded protein: CASSLPGINEQYF. The gene calls are TRBV11-3 and TRBJ2-7; possible D gene TRBD2, 5 bases. Between the trimmed V and J ends, which lost 3 bases and 5 bases, there was a span of 11 bases. Germline CDR1 SGHNT, CDR2 YENEEA. The CDR3 length is 13 residues.

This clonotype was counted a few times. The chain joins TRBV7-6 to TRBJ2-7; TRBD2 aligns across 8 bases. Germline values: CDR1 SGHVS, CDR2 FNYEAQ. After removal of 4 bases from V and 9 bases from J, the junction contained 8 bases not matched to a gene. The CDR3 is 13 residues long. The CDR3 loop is CASSSKGLAGQYF. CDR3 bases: TGTGCCAGCAGCTCCAAAGGACTAGCAGGGCAGTACTTC.

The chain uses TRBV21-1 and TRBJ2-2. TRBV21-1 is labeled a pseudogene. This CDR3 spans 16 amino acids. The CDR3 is CASSRQDLGNTGELFF. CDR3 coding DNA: TGTGCCAGCAGCAGACAAGACTTGGGAAACACCGGGGAGCTGTTTTTT.

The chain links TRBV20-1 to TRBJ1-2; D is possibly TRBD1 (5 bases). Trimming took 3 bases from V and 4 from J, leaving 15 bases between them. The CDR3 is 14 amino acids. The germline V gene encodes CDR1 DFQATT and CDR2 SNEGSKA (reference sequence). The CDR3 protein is CSARRVGATYGYTF. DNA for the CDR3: TGCAGTGCTAGGCGAGTCGGGGCGACCTATGGCTACACCTTC.

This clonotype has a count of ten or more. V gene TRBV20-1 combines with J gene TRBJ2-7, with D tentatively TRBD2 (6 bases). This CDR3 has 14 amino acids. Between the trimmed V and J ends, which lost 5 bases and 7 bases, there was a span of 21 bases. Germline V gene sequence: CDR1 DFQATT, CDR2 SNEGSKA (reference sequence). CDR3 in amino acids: CSAGGLADSEEQYF. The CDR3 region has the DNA TGCAGTGCTGGGGGACTGGCCGATAGTGAGGAGCAGTACTTC.